This TCR beta chain was observed in a study of blood T cell repertoires in COVID-19 (TCRdb year 2020). In terms of the full investigation: Samples from collaborators originated in the United States, Italy and Spain and spanned both the acute and convalescent phases of COVID-19. A freely available public database, intended as a resource for researchers studying the immune response to SARS-CoV-2, is where the repertoires were released. Deeply sampled blood TCRbeta repertoires from subjects exposed to, actively infected with, or recovered from COVID-19 were included in the dataset. HLA class I and class II types, where available, came from metadata supplied by the sample provider rather than from assay-based typing. Samples came from the ongoing ImmuneRACE study (first 160 participants) plus 1,254 subjects from 6 global collaborators. The prospective study material was composed of cDNA or gDNA derived from T cells, B-cell-depleted T cells, or PBMCs. Nearly every sample came with metadata listing a de-identified subject ID, COVID-19 status, age in years and sex. The full study reports these points: The quantity of clinical and demographic metadata differed by source and by participant and was supplied without curation.

Each collaborating institution followed its own protocols to collect whole blood in K2EDTA tubes. For TCRbeta analysis, collaborator samples were shipped as frozen whole blood, as isolated PBMCs, or as DNA extracted from either sample type. This clone was detected once. Its antigen remains undetermined. No qualities accompany the bases; no much larger clone lies one base away. Trimming takes 6 bases from V and 6 bases from J, and the germline ends sit 12 bases apart. Measured from the cysteine to the phenylalanine, the CDR3 is 13 residues long. Only the CDR3 DNA is retained, 39 bases long and in frame from the first base. The immunoSEQ Assay, a bias-controlled multiplex PCR, was used to amplify TCRbeta CDR3 regions from genomic DNA. The original pipeline was this. The number of nucleated cells in each sample was estimated by amplification of reference gene primers within the assay. To quantify the absolute abundance of each unique TCRbeta CDR3 rearrangement, sequence reads were collapsed and filtered. For each sample, productive Simpson clonality was calculated as the square root of Simpson's diversity index across productive rearrangements. In TCRdb, the immuneACCESS table is reduced to in-frame sequences with V and J assigned. These tables do not hold every clone; where another copy was compared, an unresolved V gene accounts for under half, and the others remain unexplained. V and J calls and clone size are those listed in that table; D and trimming were worked out from the DNA. Across this sample there are fewer than 95,000 clones, with about two thirds seen only once. The top ten clones comprise 13% to 15% of the sample.

Recombination linked TRBV12-3 or TRBV12-4 to TRBJ2-1, with the identity of the D gene unclear. This sequence was found in a woman aged 80 or over with acute or convalescent COVID-19. Specimen: peripheral blood. The CDR3 sequence is CASSVNRRNEQFF. The sequenced DNA: TGTGCCAGCAGCGTTAATCGTCGCAATGAGCAGTTCTTC.